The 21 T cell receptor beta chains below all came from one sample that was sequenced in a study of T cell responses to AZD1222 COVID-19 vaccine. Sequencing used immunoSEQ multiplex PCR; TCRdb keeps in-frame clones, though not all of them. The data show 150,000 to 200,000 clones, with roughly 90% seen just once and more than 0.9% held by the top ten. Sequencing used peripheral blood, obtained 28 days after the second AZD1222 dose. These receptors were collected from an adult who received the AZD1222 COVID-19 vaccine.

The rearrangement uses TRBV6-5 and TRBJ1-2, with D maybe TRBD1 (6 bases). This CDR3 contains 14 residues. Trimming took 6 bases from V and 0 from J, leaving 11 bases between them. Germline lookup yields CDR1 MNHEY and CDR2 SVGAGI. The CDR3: CASRQQGSNYGYTF. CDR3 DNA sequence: TGTGCCAGCAGACAACAGGGTTCTAACTATGGCTACACCTTC.

Here the CDR3 DNA reads TGTGCCAGCAGTCCCCACGACCCAGGGGGGACCGGGGAGCTGTTTTTT. As protein: CASSPHDPGGTGELFF. The chain employs TRBV27 and TRBJ2-2, with D perhaps matching TRBD1 (7 bases). Germline CDR1 and CDR2: MNHEY and SMNVEV (reference sequence). V lost 5 bases, J lost 5 bases, and 18 bases lay in between. This CDR3 has 16 residues.

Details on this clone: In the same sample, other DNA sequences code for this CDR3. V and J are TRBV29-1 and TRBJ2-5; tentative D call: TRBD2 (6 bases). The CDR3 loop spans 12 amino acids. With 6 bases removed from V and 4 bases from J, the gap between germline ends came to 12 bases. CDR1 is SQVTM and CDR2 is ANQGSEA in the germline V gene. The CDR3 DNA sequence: TGCAGCGTCACATCGGGAGTAGAGACCCAGTACTTC. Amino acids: CSVTSGVETQYF.

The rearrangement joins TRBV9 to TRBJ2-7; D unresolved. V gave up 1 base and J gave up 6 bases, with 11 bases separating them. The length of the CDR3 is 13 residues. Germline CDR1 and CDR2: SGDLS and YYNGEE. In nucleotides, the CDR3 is TGTGCCAGCAGCGTAAGCCTAGTCGGCGAGCAGTACTTC. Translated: CASSVSLVGEQYF. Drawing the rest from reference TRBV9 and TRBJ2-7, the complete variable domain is DSGVTQTPKHLITATGQRVTLRCSPRSGDLSVYWYQQSLDQGLQFLIQYYNGEERAKGNILERFSAQQFPDLHSELNLSSLELGDSALYFCASSVSLVGEQYFGPGTRLTVT.

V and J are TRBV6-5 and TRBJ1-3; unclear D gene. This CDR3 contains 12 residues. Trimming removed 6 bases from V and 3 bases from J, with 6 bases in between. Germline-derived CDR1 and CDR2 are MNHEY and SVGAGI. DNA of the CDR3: TGTGCCAGCAGGAGGGTTGGAAACACCATATATTTT. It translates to CASRRVGNTIYF.

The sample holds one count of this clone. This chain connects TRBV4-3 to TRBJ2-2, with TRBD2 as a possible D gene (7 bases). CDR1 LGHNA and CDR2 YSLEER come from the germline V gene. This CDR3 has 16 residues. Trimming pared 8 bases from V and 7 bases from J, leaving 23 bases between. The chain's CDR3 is CASGLYGRGPDGELFF. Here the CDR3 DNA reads TGCGCCAGCGGATTATATGGGCGGGGGCCCGACGGGGAGCTGTTTTTT.

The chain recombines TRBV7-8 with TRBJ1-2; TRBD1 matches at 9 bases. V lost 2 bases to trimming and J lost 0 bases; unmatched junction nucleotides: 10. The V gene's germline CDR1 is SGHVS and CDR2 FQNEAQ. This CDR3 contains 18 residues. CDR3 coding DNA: TGTGCCAGCAGCTTATCGGGGACAGGGTTGGGGGCTAACTATGGCTACACCTTC. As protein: CASSLSGTGLGANYGYTF. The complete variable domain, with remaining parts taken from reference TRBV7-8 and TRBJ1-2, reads GAGVSQSPRYKVAKRGQDVALRCDPISGHVSLFWYQQALGQGPEFLTYFQNEAQLDKSGLPSDRFFAERPEGSVSTLKIQRTQQEDSAVYLCASSLSGTGLGANYGYTFGSGTRLTVV.

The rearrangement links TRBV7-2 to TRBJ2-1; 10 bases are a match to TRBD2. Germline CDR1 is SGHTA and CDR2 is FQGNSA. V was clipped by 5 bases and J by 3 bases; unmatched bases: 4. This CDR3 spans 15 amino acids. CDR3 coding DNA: TGTGCCAGCAGCCCCTCTAGCGGGAGCTACAATGAGCAGTTCTTC. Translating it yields CASSPSSGSYNEQFF.

The CDR3 sequence: CASSQDRGDTQYF. In DNA form, the CDR3 reads TGTGCCAGCAGCCAAGACAGGGGAGATACGCAGTATTTT. This chain connects TRBV5-4 to TRBJ2-3, with 8 bases lining up with TRBD1. CDR3 size: 13 residues. The V gene end was trimmed by 4 bases and the J gene end by 5 bases; junction bases not matched to a gene: 3. The germline gives CDR1 SGHNT, CDR2 YYREEE (reference sequence).

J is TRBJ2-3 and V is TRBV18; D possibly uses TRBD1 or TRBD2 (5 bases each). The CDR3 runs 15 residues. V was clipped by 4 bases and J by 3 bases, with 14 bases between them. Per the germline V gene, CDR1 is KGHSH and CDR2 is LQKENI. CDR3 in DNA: TGTGCCAGCTCACGGGATTTGGGGGTGACAGATACGCAGTATTTT. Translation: CASSRDLGVTDTQYF. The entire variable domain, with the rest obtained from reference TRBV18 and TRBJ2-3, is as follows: NAGVMQNPRHLVRRRGQEARLRCSPMKGHSHVYWYRQLPEEGLKFMVYLQKENIIDESGMPKERFSAEFPKEGPSILRIQQVVRGDSAAYFCASSRDLGVTDTQYFGPGTRLTVL.

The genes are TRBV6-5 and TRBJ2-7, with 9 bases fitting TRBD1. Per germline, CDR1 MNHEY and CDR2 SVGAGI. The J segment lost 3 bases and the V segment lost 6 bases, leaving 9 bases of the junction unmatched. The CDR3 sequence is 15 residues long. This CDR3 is CASRHGTGLFYEQYF. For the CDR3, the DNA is TGTGCCAGCAGGCACGGGACAGGGTTGTTCTACGAGCAGTACTTC.

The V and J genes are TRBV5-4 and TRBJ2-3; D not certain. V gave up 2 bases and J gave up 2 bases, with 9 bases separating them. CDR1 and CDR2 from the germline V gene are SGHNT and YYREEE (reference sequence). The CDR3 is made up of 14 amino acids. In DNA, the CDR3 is TGTGCCAGCAGCTTTGGTCAAGACACAGATACGCAGTATTTT. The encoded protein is CASSFGQDTDTQYF.

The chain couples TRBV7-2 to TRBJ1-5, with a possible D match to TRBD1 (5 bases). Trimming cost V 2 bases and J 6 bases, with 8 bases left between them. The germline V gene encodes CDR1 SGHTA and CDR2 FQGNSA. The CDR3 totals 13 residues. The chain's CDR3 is CASSLSRAQPQHF. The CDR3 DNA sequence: TGTGCCAGCAGCTTATCCAGGGCTCAGCCCCAGCATTTT. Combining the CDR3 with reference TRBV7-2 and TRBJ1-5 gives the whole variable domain GAGVSQSPSNKVTEKGKDVELRCDPISGHTALYWYRQSLGQGLEFLIYFQGNSAPDKSGLPSDRFSAERTGGSVSTLTIQRTQQEDSAVYLCASSLSRAQPQHFGDGTRLSIL.

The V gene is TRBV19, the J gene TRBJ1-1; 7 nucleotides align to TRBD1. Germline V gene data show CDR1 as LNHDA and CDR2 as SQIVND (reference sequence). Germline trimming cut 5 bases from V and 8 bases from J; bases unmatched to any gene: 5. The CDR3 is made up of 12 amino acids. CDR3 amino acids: CASSWTGLEAFF. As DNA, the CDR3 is TGTGCCAGTAGTTGGACAGGCTTAGAAGCTTTCTTT.

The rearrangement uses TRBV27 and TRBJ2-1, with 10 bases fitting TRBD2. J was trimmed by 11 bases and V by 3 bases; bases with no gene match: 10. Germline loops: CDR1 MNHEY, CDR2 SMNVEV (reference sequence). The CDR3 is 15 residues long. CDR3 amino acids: CASSFIGLAGDKQFF. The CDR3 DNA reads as TGTGCCAGCAGTTTTATCGGCCTAGCGGGAGATAAGCAGTTCTTC.

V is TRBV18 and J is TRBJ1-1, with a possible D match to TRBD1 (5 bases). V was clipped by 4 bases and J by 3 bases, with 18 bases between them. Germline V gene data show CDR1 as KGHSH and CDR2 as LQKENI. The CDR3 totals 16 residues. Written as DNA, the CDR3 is TGTGCCAGCTCACGACGGCGGGGCGGTGAGGACACTGAAGCTTTCTTT. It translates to CASSRRRGGEDTEAFF.

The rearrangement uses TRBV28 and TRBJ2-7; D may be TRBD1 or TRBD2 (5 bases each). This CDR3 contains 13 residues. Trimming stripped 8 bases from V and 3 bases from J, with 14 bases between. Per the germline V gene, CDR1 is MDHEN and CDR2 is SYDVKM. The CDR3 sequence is CASSGAGYYEQYF. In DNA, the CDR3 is TGTGCCAGCTCCGGGGCAGGGTACTACGAGCAGTACTTC. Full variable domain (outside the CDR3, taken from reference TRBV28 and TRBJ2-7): DVKVTQSSRYLVKRTGEKVFLECVQDMDHENMFWYRQDPGLGLRLIYFSYDVKMKEKGDIPEGYSVSREKKERFSLILESASTNQTSMYLCASSGAGYYEQYFGPGTRLTVT.

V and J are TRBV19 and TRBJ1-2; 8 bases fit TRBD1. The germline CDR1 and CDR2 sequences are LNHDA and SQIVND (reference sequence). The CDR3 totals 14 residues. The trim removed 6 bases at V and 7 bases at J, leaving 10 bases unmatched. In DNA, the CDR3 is TGTGCCAGTAGCCGACCGGACAGGGTGAGTGGCTACACCTTC. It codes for CASSRPDRVSGYTF.

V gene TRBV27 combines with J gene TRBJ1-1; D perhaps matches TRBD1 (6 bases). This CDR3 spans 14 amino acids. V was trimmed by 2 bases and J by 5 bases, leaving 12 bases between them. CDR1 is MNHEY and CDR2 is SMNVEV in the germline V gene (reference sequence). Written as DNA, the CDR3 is TGTGCCAGCAGTTTAGGGGGGGCTTGGACTGAAGCTTTCTTT. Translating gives CASSLGGAWTEAFF.

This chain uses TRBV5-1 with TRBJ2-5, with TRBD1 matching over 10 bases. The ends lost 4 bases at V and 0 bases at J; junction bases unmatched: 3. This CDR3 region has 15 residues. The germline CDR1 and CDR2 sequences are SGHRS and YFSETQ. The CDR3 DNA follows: TGCGCCAGCAGCCCGGACAGGGGGGACCAAGAGACCCAGTACTTC. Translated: CASSPDRGDQETQYF.

In nucleotides, the CDR3 is TGTGCCAGCAGCCCACTGGCTTGGGGCGGCCAAGAGACCCAGTACTTC. Its translation is CASSPLAWGGQETQYF. The chain links TRBV14 to TRBJ2-5; D possibly corresponds to TRBD1 (5 bases). The CDR3 has 16 residues. V lost 4 bases and J 1 base, leaving 16 bases between the germline ends. Germline V gene lookup returns CDR1 SGHDN and CDR2 FVKESK.